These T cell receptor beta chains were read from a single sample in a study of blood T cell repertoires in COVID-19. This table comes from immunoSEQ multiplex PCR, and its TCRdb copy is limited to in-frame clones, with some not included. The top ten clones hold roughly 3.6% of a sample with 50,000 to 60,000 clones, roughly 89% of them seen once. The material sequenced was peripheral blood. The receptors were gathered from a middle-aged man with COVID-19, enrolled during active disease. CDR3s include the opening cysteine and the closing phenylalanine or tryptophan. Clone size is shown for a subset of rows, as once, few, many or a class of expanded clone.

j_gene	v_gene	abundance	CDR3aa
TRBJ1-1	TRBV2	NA	CASRRTGGTEAFF
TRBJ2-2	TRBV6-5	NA	CASSYPTAGELFF
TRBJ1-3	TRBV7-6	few	CASSPSPDSDRNTIYF
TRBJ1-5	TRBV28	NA	CASSTGRWGGPPEPQHF
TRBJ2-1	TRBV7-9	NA	CASSFRVAGAHEQFF
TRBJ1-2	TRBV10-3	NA	CAIAGLRGYTF
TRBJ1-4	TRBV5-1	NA	CASSLDKNEKLFF
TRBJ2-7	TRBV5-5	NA	CASSLPGLAGIMGF
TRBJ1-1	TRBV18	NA	CASSLRQGAGTEAFF
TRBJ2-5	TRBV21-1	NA	CASSKRVGPGLALYSSVKETQYF
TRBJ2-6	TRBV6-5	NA	CASGASGPGANVLTF
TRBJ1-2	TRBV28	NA	CATLGGAWGYTF
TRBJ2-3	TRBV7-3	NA	CASSLISGRTDTQYF
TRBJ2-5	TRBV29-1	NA	CSVHRLLTGETQYF
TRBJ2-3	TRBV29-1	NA	CSVDVSADTQYF
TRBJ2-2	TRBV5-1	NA	CASSSQGTHNTGELFF
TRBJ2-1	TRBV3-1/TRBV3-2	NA	CASSTGTSGNEQFF
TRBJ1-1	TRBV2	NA	CASSQGLMNTEAFF
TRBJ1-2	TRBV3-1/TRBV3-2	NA	CASSQDTGSTRGQGYTF
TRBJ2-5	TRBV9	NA	CASSPRTGTQETQYF
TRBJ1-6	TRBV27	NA	CASSPSSTGGLSPLHF
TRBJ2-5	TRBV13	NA	CASSLGLVDQETQYF
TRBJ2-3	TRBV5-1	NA	CATSLLFGDAQYF
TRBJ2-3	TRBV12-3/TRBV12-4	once	CASQRDHTDTQYF
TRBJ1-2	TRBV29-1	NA	CSAWTGTYGYTF
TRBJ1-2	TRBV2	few	CASRGLERGYTF
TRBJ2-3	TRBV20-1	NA	CSASRPGGSTLTDTQYF
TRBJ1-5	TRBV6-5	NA	CASSTAGNSNQPQHF
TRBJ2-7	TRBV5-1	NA	CASSIWTGYEQYF
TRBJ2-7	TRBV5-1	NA	CASSLAGGTYEQYF
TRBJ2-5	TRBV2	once	CASSLDRGLETQYF
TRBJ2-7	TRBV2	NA	CASRGLAGQNGYF
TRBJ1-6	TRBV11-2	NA	CASSLVGAQEKDNSPLHF
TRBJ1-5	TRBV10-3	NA	CAISEDSQRPQHF
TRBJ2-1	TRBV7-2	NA	CASSFSALAGRNEQFF
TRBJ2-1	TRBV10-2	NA	CASSEWTGRNEQFF
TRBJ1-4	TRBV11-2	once	CASSLGDRGEKLFF
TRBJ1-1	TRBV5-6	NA	CASSGTVKNTEAFF
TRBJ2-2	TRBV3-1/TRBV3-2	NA	CASRQGQGAGELFF
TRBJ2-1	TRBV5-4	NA	CASSSEGLAGGEQFF
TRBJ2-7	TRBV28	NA	CASSPTHRPEQYF
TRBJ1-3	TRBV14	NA	CASSQSGNTIYF
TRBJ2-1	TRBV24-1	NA	CATSDLDPLAGKNEQFF
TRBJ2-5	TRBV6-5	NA	CASSPMMGAETQYF
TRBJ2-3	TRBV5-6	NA	CASSLPGQGTDTQYF
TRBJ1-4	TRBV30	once	CAGTLKEKLFF